This T cell receptor (beta chain) is drawn from a study of beta chain features in type 1 diabetes (dated by TCRdb to the late 2010s). A note on the overall study: Patients and healthy donors did not differ in mean age, gender distribution, total cell number or subset yield. Across all samples, some 110,000,000 sorted cells were examined, and cell number per subset correlated strongly with RNA yield. In the study, recently diagnosed type 1 diabetes patients and matched healthy donors were compared on the TCRB repertoires of their sorted circulating CD4+ T cell subsets. Naive and central memory subsets were obtained from all 30 or so donors, but regulatory and stem cell-like memory subsets were isolated from only 8 patients and roughly 8 healthy donors.

Beyond this particular receptor, the publication reports: Naive, central memory and regulatory TCRB repertoires appeared to be more similar among patients than among healthy donors. Because the HLA sub-analyses included only small numbers of individuals, any influence of HLA type on TCRB rearrangement was left unresolved. Because cDNA was sequenced instead of genomic DNA, activated cells with high expression could be over-represented, although the groups did not differ in activation or CD3 levels. PCR might favor shorter templates, but patient and control samples were amplified and corrected together, so any skew would affect both groups equally. At VDJ recombination sites, type 1 diabetes patients had fewer insertions and more deleted nucleotides, which implies abnormalities in thymic rearrangement. In all four CD4+ subsets, TCRB CDR3 length was moderately but significantly shorter in type 1 diabetes patients.

A remark on this clone: What this receptor recognizes is not known. One base away there is no much larger clone; base qualities are not given.

Relative to germline, V is 3 bases shorter and J is 5 bases shorter, with 19 bases between their ends. The CDR3 runs 16 amino acids, cysteine and phenylalanine included. The CDR3 DNA has 48 bases and is translated from base 1. Looking up the germline V gene (reference sequence) yields CDR1 LNHDA and CDR2 SQIVND. From each donor, a single peripheral blood sample of around 120 mL on average was drawn into heparinised tubes. A BD FACSAria II was used to sort naive, central memory, regulatory and stem cell-like memory CD4+ T cells with a panel that included CD45RO, CCR7, CD25, CD127, CD95 and CD27. A purity above 98% was achieved for all sorted populations. PBMCs were isolated right away by Lymphoprep density gradient centrifugation and were stained directly, without culture. So that batch effects would be minimized, each experiment stained and sorted samples in pairs, pairing one healthy donor with one patient.

The entire isolated RNA was reverse transcribed using the High Capacity cDNA Reverse Transcription Kit, and thus expressed TCRB transcripts were sequenced. For stem cell-like memory T cell samples, survey-depth immunoSEQ sequencing was used, averaging about 930,000 total reads per sample. Sorted cells were lysed in RLT buffer and RNA was extracted with DNase-treated RNeasy Micro or Mini kits, depending on cell number. To prevent cross-contamination, every cell subset was processed on its own, while patient and healthy donor samples were processed together. The immunoSEQ multiplex PCR was used to amplify TCRB sequences from cDNA, generating 87-bp fragments that spanned the CDR3 region. The amplicons were sequenced using the Illumina HiSeq platform. Concerning the study's data processing: PCR bias was computationally corrected using synthetic template baselines, reads within Hamming distance 2 were collapsed, and singletons that could not be merged were discarded. Reads were aligned to IMGT to assign V, D and J genes, CDR3 length, and insertions or deletions at six rearrangement sites. Within each subset, clonotype counts were normalized to sorted cell number, after which true diversity and Gini coefficients were computed with the tcR R package. The overlap coefficient, calculated on TCRB nucleotide sequences, was used to measure repertoire sharing. Held by TCRdb, this immuneACCESS table contains in-frame sequences only and omits some clones. Under half of the omission traces to an unresolved V gene where checked; the cause of the rest is unknown. For V, J and clone size, that table is used; D and trimming come from the DNA. The sample table holds approximately 50,000 clones, of which about 60% were seen once. The ten most abundant clones make up around 0.29% of the sample.

This clonotype originated in a woman aged 25 to 45 with type 1 diabetes. This chain is built from TRBV19 and TRBJ1-1; a weak D assignment points to TRBD1 (5 bases agree). The specimen was stem cell memory CD4+ T cells from blood. In the paper's terms, the cell subset or site label means: stem cell-like memory CD4+ T cells. CDR3 reads: CASSILSAGRRTEAFF. The DNA sequence reads TGTGCCAGTAGTATTCTTAGCGCAGGGAGGAGAACTGAAGCTTTCTTT. This CDR3, with the reference TRBV19 and TRBJ1-1 proteins standing in past its ends, gives the full variable domain DGGITQSPKYLFRKEGQNVTLSCEQNLNHDAMYWYRQDPGQGLRLIYYSQIVNDFQKGDIAEGYSVSREKKESFPLTVTSAQKNPTAFYLCASSILSAGRRTEAFFGQGTRLTVV.